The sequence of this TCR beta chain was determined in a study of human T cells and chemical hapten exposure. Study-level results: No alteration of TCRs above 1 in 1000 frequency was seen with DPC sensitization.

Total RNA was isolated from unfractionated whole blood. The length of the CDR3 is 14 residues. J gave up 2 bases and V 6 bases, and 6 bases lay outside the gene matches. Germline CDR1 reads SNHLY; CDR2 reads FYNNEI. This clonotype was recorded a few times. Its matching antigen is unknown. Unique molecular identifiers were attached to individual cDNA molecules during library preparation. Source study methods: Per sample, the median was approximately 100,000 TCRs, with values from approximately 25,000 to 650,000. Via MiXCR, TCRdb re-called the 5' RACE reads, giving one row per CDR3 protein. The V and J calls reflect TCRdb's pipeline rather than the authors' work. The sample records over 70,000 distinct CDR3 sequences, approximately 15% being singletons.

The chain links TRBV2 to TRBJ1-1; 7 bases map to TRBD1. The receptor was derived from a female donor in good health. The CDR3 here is CASSRQGPNTEAFF. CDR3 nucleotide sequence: TGTGCCAGCAGCCGACAGGGACCAAACACTGAAGCTTTCTTT.